A selection of T cell receptor beta chains follows, all from one sample in a study of breast tumors, draining lymph nodes, adjacent tissues. Each CDR3 protein is one row after TCRdb ran MiXCR on the multiplex PCR reads. This repertoire shows around 290,000 distinct CDR3 sequences, roughly 30% found once; its top ten account for 1.1%. The sequencing input was axillary lymph node tissue. The receptors here all came from a female donor with breast cancer. Some clones in this sample may be carry-over from other donors' samples. Both conserved end residues are part of each CDR3. D genes are given only for firm matches. Size tells how often a clone was seen (once, few, many) or the class of an expanded clone, and some rows leave it out.

d_call clone_size j_call v_call cdr3_aa cdr3_nt
TRBD1 few TRBJ2-6 TRBV30 CAWASLDRGWGANVLTF TGTGCCTGGGCCTCCCTGGACAGGGGGTGGGGGGCCAACGTCCTGACTTTC
. . TRBJ2-5 TRBV20-1 CSASGTVYSNQPQYF TGCAGTGCTAGCGGGACGGTATATAGCAATCAGCCCCAGTACTTC
. . TRBJ2-7 TRBV18 CASSPRISGSYEQYF TGTGCCAGCTCACCACGTATTAGCGGCTCCTACGAGCAGTACTTC
TRBD1 many TRBJ1-4 TRBV6-5 CASSYSSSGGSEKLFF TGTGCCAGCAGTTACTCGAGCTCAGGGGGCTCCGAAAAACTGTTTTTT
TRBD1 . TRBJ2-3 TRBV3-1 CASSQGWRQGSADTQYF TGTGCCAGCAGCCAAGGGTGGCGACAGGGGAGCGCAGATACGCAGTATTTT
. . TRBJ2-3 TRBV30 CAWSILTDTQYF TGTGCCTGGAGTATCCTCACAGATACGCAGTATTTT
. many TRBJ2-5 TRBV5-8 CASSVDSTLRTQYF TGTGCCAGCAGCGTCGACTCCACCCTAAGAACCCAGTACTTC
. . TRBJ2-4 TRBV12-3/TRBV12-4 CASTDPQGGKNIQYF TGTGCCAGCACCGATCCTCAGGGCGGCAAAAACATTCAGTACTTC
. many TRBJ2-1 TRBV7-8 CASSPFHLFNEQFF TGTGCCAGCAGCCCATTTCACCTGTTCAATGAGCAGTTCTTC
TRBD2 many TRBJ2-1 TRBV4-3 CASSRTSGRDNEQFF TGCGCCAGCAGTCGGACTAGCGGGAGGGACAATGAGCAGTTCTTC
TRBD2 many TRBJ2-1 TRBV6-5 CASSIGLAGGQFF TGTGCCAGCAGCATCGGACTAGCGGGGGGGCAGTTCTTC
. many TRBJ1-5 TRBV10-3 CASGERYSNQPQHF TGTGCCTCAGGAGAGCGGTATAGCAATCAGCCCCAGCATTTT
. . TRBJ2-1 TRBV20-1 CSASYRDSYTEQFF TGCAGTGCTAGCTATAGGGACTCCTACACTGAGCAGTTCTTC
. . TRBJ2-2 TRBV12-3/TRBV12-4 CASSLSDTGELFF TGTGCCAGCAGTTTATCCGACACCGGGGAGCTGTTTTTT
TRBD2 many TRBJ2-3 TRBV7-3 CASSLKAGETDTQYF TGTGCCAGCAGCTTAAAGGCGGGAGAGACAGATACGCAGTATTTT
. many TRBJ2-5 TRBV5-1 CASSLSTRETQYF TGCGCCAGCAGCTTGTCAACCAGAGAGACCCAGTACTTC
TRBD2 many TRBJ2-1 TRBV9 CASSDGTSGRSNEQFF TGTGCCAGCAGCGATGGGACTAGCGGGAGGAGTAATGAGCAGTTCTTC
TRBD1 many TRBJ2-5 TRBV19 CASSLGQVETQYF TGTGCCAGTAGTTTGGGACAGGTAGAGACCCAGTACTTC
. many TRBJ2-3 TRBV7-8 CASSLQGHTDTQYF TGTGCCAGCAGCTTACAGGGGCACACAGATACGCAGTATTTT
TRBD2 few TRBJ2-3 TRBV20-1 CSARDSLAGITDTQYF TGCAGTGCTAGAGATAGCCTAGCGGGGATAACAGATACGCAGTATTTT
. many TRBJ2-3 TRBV19 CASSIVGRADTQYF TGTGCCAGTAGTATAGTGGGCAGGGCGGATACGCAGTATTTT
. many TRBJ2-7 TRBV6-2/TRBV6-3 CASSWRQHEQYF TGTGCCAGCAGCTGGAGGCAGCACGAGCAGTACTTC
. once TRBJ2-1 TRBV6-5 CASSLRQVSYNEQFF TGTGCCAGCAGTCTCAGACAGGTCTCCTACAATGAGCAGTTCTTC
. many TRBJ1-6 TRBV12-3/TRBV12-4 CASSLKGSPLHF TGTGCCAGCAGTTTAAAGGGGTCACCCCTCCACTTT
. few TRBJ1-2 TRBV6-2/TRBV6-3 CASSGGTDVYGYTF TGTGCCAGCAGTGGCGGGACGGACGTATATGGCTACACCTTC
. . TRBJ2-7 TRBV15 CATSRDTGRGYEQYF TGTGCCACCAGCAGAGATACGGGACGGGGCTACGAGCAGTACTTC
TRBD1 . TRBJ2-5 TRBV20-1 CSASEDWSGTGEETQYF TGCAGTGCTAGTGAGGACTGGAGCGGGACAGGGGAAGAGACCCAGTACTTC
. . TRBJ2-1 TRBV11-3 CASRGGALGEQFF TGTGCCAGCAGAGGAGGGGCGTTGGGTGAGCAGTTCTTC
. . TRBJ2-5 TRBV5-1 CASSLGGGEETQYF TGCGCCAGCAGCTTGGGGGGGGGCGAAGAGACCCAGTACTTC
. many TRBJ2-3 TRBV20-1 CSAKGEPSTDTQYF TGCAGTGCAAAAGGGGAACCTAGCACAGATACGCAGTATTTT
. many TRBJ2-3 TRBV4-1 CASSQDPMGSTDTQYF TGCGCCAGCAGCCAAGACCCGATGGGGAGCACAGATACGCAGTATTTT
. . TRBJ2-7 TRBV28 CARPTGPSSYERYF TGTGCCAGGCCAACAGGGCCCAGCTCCTACGAGCGGTACTTC
TRBD2 many TRBJ2-7 TRBV5-1 CASSFAGGDVLEQYF TGCGCCAGCAGCTTCGCGGGAGGGGACGTCCTCGAGCAGTACTTC
. many TRBJ1-3 TRBV2 CASTPGNTIYF TGTGCCAGCACTCCGGGAAACACCATATATTTT
TRBD1 many TRBJ2-2 TRBV30 CARQGLYRELFF TGTGCCCGACAGGGTTTGTACCGGGAGCTGTTTTTT
. many TRBJ2-7 TRBV5-8 CASSLSTDRPYEQYF TGTGCCAGCAGCTTGTCTACGGACAGACCCTACGAGCAGTACTTC
TRBD2 . TRBJ2-7 TRBV25-1 CASTTGLAGSVEQYF TGTGCCAGCACCACGGGGCTAGCGGGTTCCGTTGAGCAGTACTTC
. . TRBJ1-4 TRBV6-6 CASNSRDNGTNEKLFF TGTGCCAGCAATTCCCGGGACAACGGGACTAATGAAAAACTGTTTTTT
TRBD2 once TRBJ2-3 TRBV2 CASSPTSGRAQCF TGTGCCAGCAGTCCGACTAGCGGGAGGGCTCAGTGTTTT
TRBD1 many TRBJ2-7 TRBV12-3/TRBV12-4 CASSSGGSFYEQYF TGTGCCAGCAGTTCAGGGGGTTCTTTCTACGAGCAGTACTTC
TRBD2 many TRBJ2-1 TRBV6-5 CASSRPGRASNEQFF TGTGCCAGCAGTCGACCCGGGAGGGCCAGCAATGAGCAGTTCTTC
. many TRBJ2-1 TRBV5-1 CASSLGGGDSYNEQFF TGCGCCAGCAGCTTGGGGGGGGGCGATTCCTACAATGAGCAGTTCTTC
TRBD1 many TRBJ2-5 TRBV7-9 CASSSPGQQETQYF TGTGCCAGCAGCTCTCCGGGACAGCAAGAGACCCAGTACTTC
TRBD2 . TRBJ2-2 TRBV27 CASSSPGLAGDHRRTGELFF TGTGCCAGCAGTTCACCGGGACTAGCGGGAGACCATCGACGGACCGGGGAGCTGTTTTTT
TRBD2 few TRBJ2-5 TRBV2 CASSAHRLAGDKETQYF TGTGCCAGCAGTGCTCATAGACTAGCGGGAGACAAAGAGACCCAGTACTTC
TRBD2 many TRBJ2-1 TRBV10-3 CAISDPGLAGWGDNEQFF TGTGCCATCAGTGACCCAGGGTTAGCGGGGTGGGGAGACAATGAGCAGTTCTTC
. many TRBJ2-7 TRBV15 CATSRRPSYEQYF TGTGCCACCAGCAGGCGCCCTAGTTACGAGCAGTACTTC
TRBD2 many TRBJ2-5 TRBV5-4 CASSSREAWTQYF TGTGCCAGCAGCTCCCGGGAGGCCTGGACCCAGTACTTC
. many TRBJ2-1 TRBV5-1 CASRDLNNEQFF TGCGCCAGCAGGGACTTAAACAATGAGCAGTTCTTC
TRBD1 many TRBJ1-4 TRBV19 CASSIRELTGDEKLFF TGTGCCAGTAGTATCCGTGAATTAACAGGGGATGAAAAACTGTTTTTT
TRBD2 once TRBJ2-2 TRBV27 CASSFDGRPQRSTGELFF TGTGCCAGCAGTTTCGACGGGAGGCCCCAGAGGAGCACCGGGGAGCTGTTTTTT
. many TRBJ1-6 TRBV7-9 CASRGLYNSPLHF TGTGCCAGCAGGGGGCTATATAATTCACCCCTCCACTTT
. . TRBJ2-3 TRBV11-1 CASSFPGTATQYF TGTGCCAGCAGCTTCCCGGGAACAGCTACGCAGTATTTT
TRBD2 few TRBJ2-7 TRBV6-2/TRBV6-3 CASIPSGSPHEQYF TGTGCCAGCATCCCAAGCGGGAGTCCCCACGAGCAGTACTTC
TRBD2 few TRBJ2-7 TRBV18 CASSRPGTSGEQYF TGTGCCAGCTCACGTCCCGGGACTAGTGGTGAGCAGTACTTC
TRBD2 many TRBJ2-1 TRBV5-1 CASSSRLADNEQFF TGCGCCAGCAGCTCGAGACTAGCGGACAATGAGCAGTTCTTC
. many TRBJ2-3 TRBV11-1 CASSRVGDTQYF TGTGCCAGCAGCCGAGTCGGAGATACGCAGTATTTT